These 9 T cell receptor beta chains were sequenced from one sample in a study of OX40 agonist ivuxolimab in advanced cancers. Measured with immunoSEQ multiplex PCR; TCRdb has only the in-frame clones, and not every one. Of over 75,000 clones in the sample, roughly 86% were seen once. Material: CD4+ or CD8+ T cells sorted from blood, obtained in a trial of the OX40 agonist ivuxolimab. The receptors here all came from an adult with an advanced solid tumor such as melanoma, head and neck, liver or kidney cancer.

The V and J genes are TRBV19 and TRBJ2-3; no firm D call. Trimming took 5 bases from V and 0 from J, leaving 6 bases between them. Looked up from germline, CDR1 is LNHDA and CDR2 is SQIVND (reference sequence). This CDR3 comprises 13 residues. The CDR3 nucleotides read TGTGCCAGTAGTGCACTTAGCACAGATACGCAGTATTTT. Translated, it gives CASSALSTDTQYF.

The rearrangement links TRBV7-3 to TRBJ1-1; 11 nucleotides agree with TRBD1. Trimming cost V 3 bases and J 6 bases; bases outside gene matches: 6. The CDR3 is made up of 15 amino acids. CDR1 is SGHTA, CDR2 FQGTGA, per germline. CDR3 DNA: TGTGCCAGCAGCTTGGTGGACAGGGGGCAGGCTGAAGCTTTCTTT. Protein product: CASSLVDRGQAEAFF.

V gene TRBV19 combines with J gene TRBJ2-6, with 8 bases that match TRBD2. Germline V CDR1 and CDR2: LNHDA, SQIVND (reference sequence). Unmatched junction bases numbered 3, after V lost 5 bases and J lost 0 bases. The CDR3 is 16 residues long. CDR3 sequence (DNA): TGTGCCAGTAGTCCCAGCGGGAGCTCTGGGGCCAACGTCCTGACTTTC. Protein sequence: CASSPSGSSGANVLTF.

The J gene is TRBJ2-7, the V gene TRBV6-5, with a weak D call TRBD2 (6 bases). CDR3 length: 14 residues. Trimming cost V 6 bases and J 2 bases, with 14 bases left between them. Germline V gene data show CDR1 as MNHEY and CDR2 as SVGAGI. CDR3 DNA sequence: TGTGCCAGCAGACGCGGACGGGGGACCTACGAGCAGTACGTC. Translation gives CASRRGRGTYEQYV.

V is TRBV11-2 and J is TRBJ2-5, with D perhaps TRBD1 (6 bases). CDR1 is SGHAT and CDR2 is FQNNGV in the germline V gene. V lost 5 bases to trimming and J lost 7 bases, with 17 bases between them. This CDR3 has 14 amino acids. CDR3 protein: CASSGQWDSGTQYF. In nucleotides, the CDR3 is TGTGCCAGCAGCGGACAGTGGGATTCGGGGACCCAGTACTTC.

The chain uses TRBV5-4 and TRBJ2-1, with 13 bases matching TRBD2. The CDR3 has 15 amino acids. With 3 bases clipped from V and 7 bases from J, the junction kept 4 bases outside the gene matches. Germline V gene sequence: CDR1 SGHNT, CDR2 YYREEE (reference sequence). CDR3 in DNA: TGTGCCAGCAGCTCTGGACTAGCGGGAGTAAATGAGCAGTTCTTC. It codes for CASSSGLAGVNEQFF.

The chain is built from TRBV15 and TRBJ2-7, with 10 nucleotides matching TRBD1. V was clipped by 1 base and J by 5 bases; unmatched bases: 5. Germline V lookup: CDR1 LNHNV, CDR2 YYDKDF (reference sequence). CDR3 length equals 15 residues. The CDR3 DNA is TGTGCCACCAGCAGAGCCCGGACAGGGGGTCACGAGCAGTACTTC. It specifies CATSRARTGGHEQYF.

In nucleotides, the CDR3 is TGTGCCAGCAGCTTAGTAAGACTGAGGCAGAACGACGAGCAGTACTTC. Protein product: CASSLVRLRQNDEQYF. The genes are TRBV7-2 and TRBJ2-7, with unresolved D. The CDR3 totals 16 residues. Per germline, CDR1 SGHTA and CDR2 FQGNSA. The V end was cut by 1 base, the J end by 5 bases, with 18 bases between.

The V call is TRBV27, the J call TRBJ2-3; tentatively, D is TRBD1 (6 bases). Germline V CDR1 and CDR2: MNHEY, SMNVEV (reference sequence). The CDR3 contains 14 residues. Trimming took 2 bases from V and 5 from J, leaving 11 bases between them. CDR3 protein: CASSLNRAGDTQYF. CDR3 DNA: TGTGCCAGCAGTTTAAACAGGGCCGGAGATACGCAGTATTTT.